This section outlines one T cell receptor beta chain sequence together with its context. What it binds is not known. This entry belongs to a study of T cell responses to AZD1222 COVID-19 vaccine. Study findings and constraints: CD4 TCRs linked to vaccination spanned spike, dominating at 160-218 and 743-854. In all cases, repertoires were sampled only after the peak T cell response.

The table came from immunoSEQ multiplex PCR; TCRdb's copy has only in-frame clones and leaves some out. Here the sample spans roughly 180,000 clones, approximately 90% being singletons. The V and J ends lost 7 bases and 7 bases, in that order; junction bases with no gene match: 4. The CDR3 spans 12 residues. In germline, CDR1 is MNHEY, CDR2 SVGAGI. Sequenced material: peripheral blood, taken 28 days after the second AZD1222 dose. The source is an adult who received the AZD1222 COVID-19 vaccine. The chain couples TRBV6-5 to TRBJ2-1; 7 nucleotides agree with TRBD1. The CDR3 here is CASIRGLNEQFF. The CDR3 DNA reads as TGTGCCAGCATTAGGGGGCTGAATGAGCAGTTCTTC.